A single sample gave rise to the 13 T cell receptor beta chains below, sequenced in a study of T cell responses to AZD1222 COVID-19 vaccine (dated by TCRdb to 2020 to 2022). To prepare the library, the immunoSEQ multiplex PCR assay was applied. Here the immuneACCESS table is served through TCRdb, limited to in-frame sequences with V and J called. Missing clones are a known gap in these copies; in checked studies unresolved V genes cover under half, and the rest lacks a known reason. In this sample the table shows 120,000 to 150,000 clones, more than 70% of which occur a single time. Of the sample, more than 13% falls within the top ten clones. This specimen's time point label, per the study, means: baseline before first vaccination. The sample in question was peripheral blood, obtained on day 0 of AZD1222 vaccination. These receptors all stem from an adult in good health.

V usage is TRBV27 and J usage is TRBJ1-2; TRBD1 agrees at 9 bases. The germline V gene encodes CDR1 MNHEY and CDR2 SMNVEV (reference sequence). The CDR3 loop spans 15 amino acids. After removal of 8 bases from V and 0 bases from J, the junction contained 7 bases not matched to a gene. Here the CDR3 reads CASGRRTGANYGYTF. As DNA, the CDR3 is TGTGCCAGCGGACGTCGGACAGGGGCTAACTATGGCTACACCTTC.

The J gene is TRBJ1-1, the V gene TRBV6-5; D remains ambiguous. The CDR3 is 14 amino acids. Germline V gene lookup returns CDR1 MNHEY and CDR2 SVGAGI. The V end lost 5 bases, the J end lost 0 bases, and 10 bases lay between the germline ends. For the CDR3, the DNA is TGTGCCAGCAGTCCGAGGAATCTGAACACTGAAGCTTTCTTT. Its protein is CASSPRNLNTEAFF.

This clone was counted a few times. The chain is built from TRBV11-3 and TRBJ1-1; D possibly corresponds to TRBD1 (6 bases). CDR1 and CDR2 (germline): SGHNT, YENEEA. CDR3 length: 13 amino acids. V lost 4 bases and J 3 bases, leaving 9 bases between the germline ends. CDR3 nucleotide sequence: TGTGCCAGCAGCTCCTCAGGGGACACTGAAGCTTTCTTT. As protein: CASSSSGDTEAFF.

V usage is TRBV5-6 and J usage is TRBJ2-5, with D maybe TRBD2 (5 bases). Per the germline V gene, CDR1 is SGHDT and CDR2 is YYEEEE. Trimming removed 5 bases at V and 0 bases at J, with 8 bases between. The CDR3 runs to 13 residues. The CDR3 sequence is CASRTRYQETQYF. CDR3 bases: TGTGCCAGCAGAACTAGATACCAAGAGACCCAGTACTTC.

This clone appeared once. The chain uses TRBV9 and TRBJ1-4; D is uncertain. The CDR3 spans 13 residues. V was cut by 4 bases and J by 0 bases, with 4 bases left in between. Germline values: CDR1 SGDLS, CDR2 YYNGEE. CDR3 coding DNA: TGTGCCAGCAGCCCCACAACTAATGAAAAACTGTTTTTT. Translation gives CASSPTTNEKLFF.

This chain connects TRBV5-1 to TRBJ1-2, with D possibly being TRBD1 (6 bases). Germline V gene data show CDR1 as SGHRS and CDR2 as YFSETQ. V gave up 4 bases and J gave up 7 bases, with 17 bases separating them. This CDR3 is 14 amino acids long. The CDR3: CASSETGIYVGYTF. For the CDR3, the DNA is TGCGCCAGCAGCGAGACAGGCATCTACGTTGGCTACACCTTC.

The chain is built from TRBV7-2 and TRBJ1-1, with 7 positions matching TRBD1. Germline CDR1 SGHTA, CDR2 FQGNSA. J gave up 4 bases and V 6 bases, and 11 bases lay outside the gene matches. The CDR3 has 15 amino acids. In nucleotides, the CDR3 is TGTGCCAGCAGGCCCCAGGGGGGAGCGAGCACTGAAGCTTTCTTT. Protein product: CASRPQGGASTEAFF.

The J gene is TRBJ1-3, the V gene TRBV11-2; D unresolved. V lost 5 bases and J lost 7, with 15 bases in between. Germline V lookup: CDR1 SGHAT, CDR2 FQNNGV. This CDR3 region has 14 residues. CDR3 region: CASSPTLGTNTIYF. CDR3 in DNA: TGTGCCAGCAGCCCCACGTTGGGTACGAACACCATATATTTT.

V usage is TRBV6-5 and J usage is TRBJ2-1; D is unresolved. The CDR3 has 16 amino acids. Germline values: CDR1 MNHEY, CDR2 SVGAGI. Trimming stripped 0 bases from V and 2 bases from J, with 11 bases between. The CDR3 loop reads CASSYSAMMTYNEQFF. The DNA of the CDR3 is TGTGCCAGCAGTTACTCGGCAATGATGACCTACAATGAGCAGTTCTTC.

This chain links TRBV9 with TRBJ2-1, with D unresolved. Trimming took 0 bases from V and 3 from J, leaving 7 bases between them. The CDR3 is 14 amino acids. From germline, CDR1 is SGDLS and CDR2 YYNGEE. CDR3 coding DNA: TGTGCCAGCAGCGTAGCGTCAGGCTACAATGAGCAGTTCTTC. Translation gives CASSVASGYNEQFF.

Here the CDR3 reads CASSSSGVGNSPLHF. CDR3 DNA sequence: TGTGCCAGCAGTTCATCAGGGGTAGGTAATTCACCCCTCCACTTT. J is TRBJ1-6 and V is TRBV28; perhaps TRBD1 as D (6 bases). The germline V gene encodes CDR1 MDHEN and CDR2 SYDVKM. The CDR3 has 15 residues. V lost 4 bases to trimming and J lost 6 bases, with 13 bases between them.

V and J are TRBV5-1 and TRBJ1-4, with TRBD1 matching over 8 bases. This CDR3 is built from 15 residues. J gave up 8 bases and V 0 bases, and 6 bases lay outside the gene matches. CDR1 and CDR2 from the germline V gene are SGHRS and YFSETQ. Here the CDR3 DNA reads TGCGCCAGCAGCTTGGCTACAGGGGGGAGAGAAAAACTGTTTTTT. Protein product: CASSLATGGREKLFF.

The CDR3 DNA is TGTGCCAGCAGCTTAGTATCGCATGAGCAGTTCTTC. Its translation: CASSLVSHEQFF. The chain carries TRBV11-2 and TRBJ2-1; D remains ambiguous. Deletions cut 1 base from V and 8 bases from J, with 6 bases between. CDR1 and CDR2 from the germline V gene are SGHAT and FQNNGV. There are 12 residues in the CDR3.